What follows are 6 T cell receptor beta chains derived from one specimen sequenced in a study of diagnostic markers for celiac disease. TCRdb reworked the reads into one entry per CDR3 protein, no DNA. The sample totals 1,100 or so distinct CDR3 sequences; its top ten clones hold more than 30%. Sequencing was done on a sample of either unsorted cells or a sorted T cell fraction (not recorded which). Every receptor here comes from a human donor. This table probably holds off-target reads from a library built for another chain.

This chain's CDR3 is CSALDPKLNNEQFF. The chain couples TRBV20-1 to TRBJ2-1. Germline CDR1 DFQATT, CDR2 SNEGSKA (reference sequence). The CDR3 has 14 amino acids.

This clonotype is deemed medium-sized by its frequency. This chain uses TRBV5-1 with TRBJ1-2. The CDR3 is 15 amino acids. Germline values: CDR1 SGHRS, CDR2 YFSETQ. The CDR3 reads CASSGSAGNNYGYTF. The full variable domain, with the rest looked up from reference TRBV5-1 and TRBJ1-2, is KAGVTQTPRYLIKTRGQQVTLSCSPISGHRSVSWYQQTPGQGLQFLFEYFSETQRNKGNFPGRFSGRQFSNSRSEMNVSTLELGDSALYLCASSGSAGNNYGYTFGSGTRLTVV.

This clonotype counts as medium-sized by frequency. The chain joins TRBV9 to TRBJ1-2; lacking DNA, the TRBD1 call made by TCRdb goes unchecked. Germline CDR1 SGDLS, CDR2 YYNGEE. The CDR3 extends over 14 amino acids. This CDR3 reads CASSVAQGPHGYTF.

Considering frequency, this clonotype is large. The J gene is TRBJ2-6, the V gene TRBV29-1. CDR3 length: 12 amino acids. Germline assignment: CDR1 SQVTM and CDR2 ANQGSEA. The CDR3 loop reads CSVDSGANVLTF.

This clonotype is identified as medium-sized from frequency. The rearrangement uses TRBV19 and TRBJ2-4; TCRdb names TRBD2, which stays unverified in the absence of DNA. In germline, CDR1 is LNHDA, CDR2 SQIVND (reference sequence). The CDR3 sequence is 14 residues long. CDR3 sequence: CASSLRSEKNIQYF.

The V and J genes are TRBV6-5 and TRBJ2-6; the D call of TRBD2 rests on TCRdb alone, since no DNA is present to check it. Per germline, CDR1 MNHEY and CDR2 SVGAGI. The CDR3 length is 17 residues. CDR3 sequence reads: CASSRRGPSPGANVLTF.